The T cell receptor (beta chain) under discussion was sequenced for a study of cytomegalovirus exposure and HLA in healthy donors. Study-wide context: Most donors, just over 80% of approximately 400 genotyped, fell in the Caucasian-associated ancestry cluster.

The PCR ran on 60 Vbeta and 13 Jbeta primers. TCRdb's copy holds only in-frame clones and misses some; the assay was immunoSEQ multiplex PCR. Among under 150,000 clones listed, approximately 70% were seen once. Study conclusions and caveats: Researchers reported in a later analysis that a missense DCLRE1C variant was tied to TCR beta V- and J-gene trimming. Later on, an analysis tied over 15,000 TCR beta sequences to HLA alleles at 0.05 false discovery rate. Excluded: some indistinguishable V segments such as TRBV6-2 and TRBV6-3.

This clone was seen more than once but under ten times. Its specificity is unknown. This CDR3 fails to terminate in the conserved phenylalanine or tryptophan, so it likely reflects a read error. It is unclear where the CDR3 begins or ends on the DNA, so no DNA is shown, and the CDR3 is as TCRdb lists it. The CDR3 length equals 9 residues, ends included. Germline V gene data show CDR1 as SGHRS and CDR2 as YFSETQ. The sample comprised PBMCs. The gene calls are TRBV5-1 and TRBJ2-3; the table's D call, TRBD2, was not checked against the DNA. The receptor was isolated from a human donor in good health. CDR3 region: CASSLVARN.